Below are 21 T cell receptor beta chains sequenced from a single sample in a study of T cells in Graves' hyperthyroidism and ophthalmopathy. It was RNA transcripts that yielded the amplified TCR beta CDR3 regions. TCR CDR3 underwent first-round RT-PCR with the HTBI primer set. TCRdb recomputed calls from the multiplex PCR reads with MiXCR, one row per CDR3 protein. The sample shows around 420,000 distinct CDR3 sequences, roughly 14% of them seen only once. Material: blood. The receptors shown here come from a woman aged 18-29 years with Graves' hyperthyroidism.

At least ten counts were recorded for this clonotype. This chain connects TRBV7-8 to TRBJ1-2; no reliable D call. V lost 5 bases and J lost 2, with 12 bases in between. The CDR3 covers 14 residues. Germline V CDR1 and CDR2: SGHVS, FQNEAQ. The CDR3 region is CASSRRGRNYGYTF. The CDR3 region has the DNA TGTGCCAGCAGCCGTCGCGGGCGGAACTATGGCTACACCTTC.

There are many counts of this clonotype. The chain is built from TRBV29-1 and TRBJ2-2; TRBD1 agrees at 7 bases. V trimming: 6 bases; J trimming: 2 bases; junction bases outside the gene matches: 9. This CDR3 has 15 residues. Germline-derived CDR1 and CDR2 are SQVTM and ANQGSEA. DNA for the CDR3: TGCAGCGTCGATAGGACAGGTGATAACACCGGGGAGCTGTTTTTT. It yields the protein CSVDRTGDNTGELFF.

The V call is TRBV6-5, the J call TRBJ1-1; no clear D. V was cut by 2 bases and J by 0 bases, with 22 bases left in between. This CDR3 is 19 amino acids long. CDR1 is MNHEY, CDR2 SVGAGI, per germline. The CDR3 loop reads CASSYRFFTVGEMNTEAFF. The CDR3 nucleotides are TGTGCCAGCAGTTACCGGTTCTTTACGGTTGGCGAGATGAACACTGAAGCTTTCTTT.

This clonotype was counted many times. V gene TRBV7-3 combines with J gene TRBJ2-1, with 12 bases that match TRBD2. From germline, CDR1 is SGHTA and CDR2 FQGTGA. The V and J ends lost 1 base and 4 bases, in that order; junction bases with no gene match: 5. CDR3 length: 17 amino acids. The CDR3 nucleotides are TGTGCCAGCAGCTTAAAAGGGGGACTAGCGGGTTACAATGAGCAGTTCTTC. Translated: CASSLKGGLAGYNEQFF.

The chain joins TRBV3-1 to TRBJ1-2; D perhaps matches TRBD1 (6 bases). The germline V gene has CDR1 LGHDT and CDR2 YNNKEL (reference sequence). V lost 1 base and J lost 6, with 12 bases in between. The CDR3 covers 14 residues. The CDR3 nucleotides read TGTGCCAGCAGCCAAGGACAACAGGGCAATGGCTACACCTTC. It encodes CASSQGQQGNGYTF.

This clonotype was seen repeatedly, ten times or more. The rearrangement links TRBV24-1 to TRBJ1-1; D remains unclear. The germline CDR1 and CDR2 sequences are KGHDR and SFDVKD. The CDR3 runs 13 residues. Trimming removed 3 bases at V and 3 bases at J, with 7 bases between. The CDR3, as DNA: TGTGCCACCAGTGATGGGCCGTACACTGAAGCTTTCTTT. Protein sequence: CATSDGPYTEAFF.

At least ten counts were recorded for this clonotype. The genes are TRBV12-3 or TRBV12-4 and TRBJ1-2; a weak D match, TRBD1 (6 bases). This CDR3 contains 15 residues. V lost 7 bases and J 4 bases, leaving 19 bases between the germline ends. The CDR3 region has the DNA TGTGCCAGCACCCAAGGAGCCAGGGGAGGCTATGGCTACACCTTC. Its translation is CASTQGARGGYGYTF.

In this sample, this clonotype turned up many times. The V and J genes are TRBV20-1 and TRBJ1-2; D may be TRBD1 (5 bases). Germline assignment: CDR1 DFQATT and CDR2 SNEGSKA (reference sequence). CDR3 length equals 14 residues. V lost 6 bases, J lost 4 bases, and 18 bases lay in between. The CDR3 DNA is TGCAGTGCAACCGGGACCCAGCTTCTCTATGGCTACACCTTC. Translating gives CSATGTQLLYGYTF.

This clonotype came up many times. The chain recombines TRBV12-3 or TRBV12-4 with TRBJ2-7, with TRBD2 identical over 9 bases. The CDR3 extends over 16 amino acids. V was clipped by 3 bases and J by 0 bases; unmatched bases: 6. CDR3 sequence reads: CASSFSRGGSSYEQYF. The CDR3 DNA sequence: TGTGCCAGCAGTTTTTCGCGGGGGGGGAGCTCCTACGAGCAGTACTTC.

This clonotype was found many times. CDR3 in amino acids: CASSLGGASANYGYTF. CDR3 bases: TGTGCCAGCAGCTTGGGGGGGGCATCGGCTAACTATGGCTACACCTTC. The genes are TRBV7-8 and TRBJ1-2; possibly TRBD1 for D (6 bases). Trimming shortened V by 3 bases and J by 0 bases, and 14 bases separated the two germline ends. The germline V gene has CDR1 SGHVS and CDR2 FQNEAQ. The CDR3 runs 16 residues.

This clonotype has more than one count but fewer than ten. The chain couples TRBV10-2 to TRBJ2-1, with 11 bases that match TRBD2. Germline V CDR1 and CDR2: WSHSY, SAAADI. The junction had 13 bases not matched to a gene; V was cut back by 6 bases and J by 0 bases. The CDR3 consists of 19 residues. Here the CDR3 reads CASRGPGLAERSSYNEQFF. CDR3 DNA sequence: TGCGCCAGCAGGGGACCGGGACTAGCGGAACGAAGCTCCTACAATGAGCAGTTCTTC.

This clonotype has just a few counts. This sequence joins TRBV12-3 or TRBV12-4 and TRBJ2-6; D is unclear. The CDR3 runs 17 residues. V lost 7 bases and J 0 bases, leaving 16 bases between the germline ends. CDR3 in amino acids: CASTTHGVDSGANVLTF. CDR3 nucleotides: TGTGCCAGCACCACCCACGGAGTGGACTCTGGGGCCAACGTCCTGACTTTC.

In its sample, this clonotype was seen many times. CDR3 in DNA: TGTGCCTGGAGTGTAAGTAGGCGACGGGACTCCTACAATGAGCAGTTCTTC. Protein sequence: CAWSVSRRRDSYNEQFF. The chain carries TRBV30 and TRBJ2-1; the D gene is possibly TRBD2 (5 bases). The CDR3 totals 17 residues. V was trimmed by 0 bases and J by 0 bases, leaving 15 bases between them. Germline V gene data show CDR1 as GTSNPN and CDR2 as SVGIG (reference sequence).

At least ten counts were recorded for this clonotype. The chain couples TRBV5-1 to TRBJ2-3; tentative D call: TRBD2 (6 bases). With 0 bases removed from V and 4 bases from J, the gap between germline ends came to 15 bases. CDR1 and CDR2 from the germline V gene are SGHRS and YFSETQ. This CDR3 is built from 16 residues. CDR3 protein: CASSLEGGAPPDTQYF. CDR3 bases: TGCGCCAGCAGCTTGGAGGGCGGGGCGCCCCCAGATACGCAGTATTTT.

The chain combines TRBV30 with TRBJ2-7; D uncertain. Germline V CDR1 and CDR2: GTSNPN, SVGIG (reference sequence). Trimming removed 0 bases from V and 2 bases from J, with 5 bases in between. The CDR3 runs 12 residues. This CDR3 is CAWSVGPYEQYF. The DNA for the CDR3 is TGTGCCTGGAGTGTGGGTCCCTACGAGCAGTACTTC.

This clonotype showed up just a few times. V and J are TRBV19 and TRBJ1-6, with D tentatively TRBD1 (6 bases). Trimming removed 7 bases at V and 7 bases at J, with 20 bases between. Germline CDR1 is LNHDA and CDR2 is SQIVND (reference sequence). The CDR3 has 16 amino acids. The CDR3 spells CASTQTTGGGNSPLHF. CDR3 coding DNA: TGTGCCAGTACCCAAACAACGGGAGGGGGGAATTCACCCCTCCACTTT.

The chain couples TRBV29-1 to TRBJ2-5, with a tentative D call TRBD2 (6 bases). Trimming took 3 bases from V and 5 from J, leaving 10 bases between them. The CDR3 runs 12 residues. CDR1 and CDR2 from the germline V gene are SQVTM and ANQGSEA. CDR3 in amino acids: CSVDLGRETQYF. As DNA, the CDR3 is TGCAGCGTTGACTTGGGGAGGGAGACCCAGTACTTC.

Many counts were recorded for this clonotype. This chain uses TRBV9 with TRBJ1-5; no reliable D call. The CDR3 totals 15 residues. The germline CDR1 and CDR2 sequences are SGDLS and YYNGEE. The V gene lost 4 bases and the J gene lost 0 bases, with 11 bases spanning the gap. DNA for the CDR3: TGTGCCAGCAGCCCAGGTATCAATAGCAATCAGCCCCAGCATTTT. Amino acids: CASSPGINSNQPQHF. Combining the CDR3 with reference TRBV9 and TRBJ1-5 gives the whole variable domain DSGVTQTPKHLITATGQRVTLRCSPRSGDLSVYWYQQSLDQGLQFLIQYYNGEERAKGNILERFSAQQFPDLHSELNLSSLELGDSALYFCASSPGINSNQPQHFGDGTRLSIL.

Regarding this clonotype: A much larger clone sits a single nucleotide away, making a read error possible. V gene TRBV3-1 combines with J gene TRBJ2-5; possibly TRBD1 for D (6 bases). The CDR3 totals 14 residues. The ends were cut back, 3 bases at V and 4 bases at J, with 12 bases in the middle. Looked up from germline, CDR1 is LGHDT and CDR2 is YNNKEL (reference sequence). The CDR3 loop is CASSQGTIRETQYF. The CDR3 DNA is TGTGCCAGCAGCCAGGGGACAATTCGAGAGACCCAGTACTTC.

The sample holds a few counts of this clonotype. The V and J genes are TRBV5-1 and TRBJ2-5; 9 bases map to TRBD1. Germline V CDR1 and CDR2: SGHRS, YFSETQ. There are 14 residues in the CDR3. The V and J ends lost 5 bases and 3 bases, in that order; junction bases with no gene match: 5. In nucleotides, the CDR3 is TGCGCCAGCAGTCACCGGGACAGGGAAGAGACCCAGTACTTC. This translates into CASSHRDREETQYF.

The genes are TRBV10-2 and TRBJ2-7; D tentatively reads TRBD1 or TRBD2 (6 bases each). CDR3 length: 13 residues. The germline V and J ends were trimmed by 10 bases and 7 bases, with 20 bases remaining between them. Germline-derived CDR1 and CDR2 are WSHSY and SAAADI. The CDR3 nucleotides are TGCGCCACAAAACCCCCGGGGGCGAGAGAGCAGTACTTC. The encoded protein is CATKPPGAREQYF.